This T cell receptor beta chain stems from a study of blood T cell repertoires in COVID-19. On the study more broadly: Sources were T cells, B-cell-depleted T cells, or PBMCs; the material itself was cDNA or gDNA.

Participant-given clinical history determined each cohort assignment. Donors in Cohort 3 counted as recovered after two negative PCRs, clearance, or symptom resolution. Authors' data handling: Researchers report that nucleated cell counts were estimated from reference gene primer amplification. Measured with immunoSEQ multiplex PCR; TCRdb has only the in-frame clones, and not every one. V and J calls and clone size are those listed in that table; D and trimming were worked out from the DNA. Of a few hundred thousand clones listed, around 83% are singletons. With 2 bases clipped from V and 6 bases from J, the junction kept 7 bases outside the gene matches. CDR1 is SGHVS, CDR2 FNYEAQ, per germline. This CDR3 contains 14 residues.

The V gene is TRBV7-6, the J gene TRBJ2-7; TRBD2 agrees at 7 bases. This sequence originates from a woman aged 45-65 years who had recovered from COVID-19. What was sequenced was PBMCs or T cells enriched from blood (not recorded which). The chain's CDR3 is CASSLPAGVGEQYF. The DNA of the CDR3 is TGTGCCAGCAGCTTACCGGCGGGAGTCGGCGAGCAGTACTTC.